Following are 24 T cell receptor beta chains from one sample sequenced in a study of CD8 T cells in ankylosing spondylitis. For these receptors, no antigen is known. A single record per CDR3 protein comes from TCRdb applying MiXCR to the 5' RACE reads. The profile shows about 500,000 distinct CDR3 sequences, about an eighth of them singletons. The study's findings and limits: Blood from ankylosing spondylitis patients appeared to carry a characteristic roughly 8-variant TCR beta motif.

The sequencing sample was made of blood, either unsorted or a sorted T cell fraction (not recorded which). Source of these receptors: a male donor with ankylosing spondylitis.

The chain recombines TRBV30 with TRBJ2-2; D perhaps matches TRBD2 (6 bases). Germline V gene sequence: CDR1 GTSNPN, CDR2 SVGIG (reference sequence). This CDR3 contains 15 residues. Trimming cost V 3 bases and J 7 bases, with 18 bases left between them. As DNA, the CDR3 is TGTGCCTGGAGGACGTTGGACGGGAGTCACGGGGAGCTGTTTTTT. Its translation: CAWRTLDGSHGELFF.

V gene TRBV10-2 combines with J gene TRBJ2-3; 9 bases align to TRBD2. The CDR3 totals 16 residues. Germline CDR1 is WSHSY and CDR2 is SAAADI. V trimming: 3 bases; J trimming: 3 bases; junction bases outside the gene matches: 7. The CDR3 reads CASSDLGLAGTDTQYF. Written as DNA, the CDR3 is TGCGCCAGCAGTGATTTAGGGCTAGCGGGAACAGATACGCAGTATTTT.

V is TRBV20-1 and J is TRBJ2-3; 10 nucleotides line up with TRBD1. From germline, CDR1 is DFQATT and CDR2 SNEGSKA (reference sequence). The CDR3 loop spans 13 amino acids. After removal of 6 bases from V and 6 bases from J, the junction contained 6 bases not matched to a gene. The DNA of the CDR3 is TGCAGTGCCGGACAGGGGGTTCGGGATACGCAGTATTTT. This sequence encodes CSAGQGVRDTQYF.

At least ten counts were recorded for this clonotype. The J gene is TRBJ2-3, the V gene TRBV24-1; 8 bases agree with TRBD1. The trim removed 3 bases at V and 4 bases at J, leaving 11 bases unmatched. Germline V gives CDR1 KGHDR, CDR2 SFDVKD. The CDR3 is made up of 17 amino acids. The CDR3 spells CATSDPGTGPGADTQYF. Written as DNA, the CDR3 is TGTGCCACCAGTGATCCCGGGACAGGACCAGGCGCAGATACGCAGTATTTT.

The chain recombines TRBV9 with TRBJ2-5; a possible D gene is TRBD1 (6 bases). This CDR3 spans 14 amino acids. Germline loops: CDR1 SGDLS, CDR2 YYNGEE. Trimming took 0 bases from V and 4 from J, leaving 10 bases between them. The CDR3 DNA reads TGTGCCAGCAGCGTAGATGGGGGCTTAGAGACCCAGTACTTC. It encodes CASSVDGGLETQYF. Full variable domain (rest looked up from reference TRBV9 and TRBJ2-5): DSGVTQTPKHLITATGQRVTLRCSPRSGDLSVYWYQQSLDQGLQFLIQYYNGEERAKGNILERFSAQQFPDLHSELNLSSLELGDSALYFCASSVDGGLETQYFGPGTRLLVL.

This clonotype was observed at least ten times. The genes are TRBV24-1 and TRBJ1-5, with TRBD1 as a possible D gene (5 bases). V shed 4 bases and J shed 4 bases, with 7 bases lying between them. This CDR3 is built from 13 residues. Germline values: CDR1 KGHDR, CDR2 SFDVKD. CDR3 residues: CATSETVNQPQHF. In nucleotides, the CDR3 is TGTGCCACCAGTGAGACAGTAAATCAGCCCCAGCATTTT.

The rearrangement uses TRBV6-1 and TRBJ2-1; D gene unclear. The CDR3 sequence is 17 residues long. V lost 0 bases and J 0 bases, leaving 12 bases between the germline ends. Germline V gene data show CDR1 as MNHNS and CDR2 as SASEGT. The CDR3 bases are TGTGCCAGCAGTGAAGCGCTTCTTTCCGACTCCTACAATGAGCAGTTCTTC. It specifies CASSEALLSDSYNEQFF.

This clonotype was seen many times. The V call is TRBV29-1, the J call TRBJ1-5; the D is unclear. V was shortened by 6 bases and J by 0 bases, with 9 bases between the two germline ends. This CDR3 is built from 13 residues. CDR1 is SQVTM and CDR2 is ANQGSEA in the germline V gene. Here the CDR3 reads CSVSIDSNQPQHF. For the CDR3, the DNA is TGCAGCGTATCCATTGATAGCAATCAGCCCCAGCATTTT.

This clonotype came up a few times. The rearrangement links TRBV18 to TRBJ2-7; 7 nucleotides match TRBD2. V shed 6 bases and J 3 bases; nucleotides not matched to a gene: 8. Germline lookup yields CDR1 KGHSH and CDR2 LQKENI. This CDR3 contains 14 residues. In DNA form, the CDR3 reads TGTGCCAGCTCCCGGCAGCGGGACCTCTACGAGCAGTACGTC. This codes for CASSRQRDLYEQYV.

In this sample, this clonotype turned up a few times. The chain joins TRBV7-8 to TRBJ2-5, with a weak D call TRBD2 (5 bases). CDR3 length: 13 amino acids. Trimming cost V 5 bases and J 2 bases, with 9 bases left between them. The V gene's germline CDR1 is SGHVS and CDR2 FQNEAQ. CDR3 sequence (DNA): TGTGCCAGCAGCAGACTAACACAAGAGACCCAGTACTTC. This gives the protein CASSRLTQETQYF.

The sample holds a few counts of this clonotype. The genes are TRBV20-1 and TRBJ1-5; D unclear. The V and J ends lost 3 bases and 1 base respectively, with 10 bases between them. In germline, CDR1 is DFQATT, CDR2 SNEGSKA (reference sequence). The CDR3 runs to 14 residues. CDR3 sequence (DNA): TGCAGTGCTAGGGGTCCGGGGAGCAATCAGCCCCAGCATTTT. Translated, it gives CSARGPGSNQPQHF.

The chain couples TRBV7-8 to TRBJ2-1, with 7 positions matching TRBD2. V was clipped by 5 bases and J by 8 bases; unmatched bases: 3. The CDR3 loop spans 12 amino acids. Germline V gene data show CDR1 as SGHVS and CDR2 as FQNEAQ. The DNA of the CDR3 is TGTGCCAGCAGCGGGAGGGTGGATGAGCAGTTCTTC. Translated, it gives CASSGRVDEQFF. The full variable domain, its missing parts supplied by reference TRBV7-8 and TRBJ2-1, is GAGVSQSPRYKVAKRGQDVALRCDPISGHVSLFWYQQALGQGPEFLTYFQNEAQLDKSGLPSDRFFAERPEGSVSTLKIQRTQQEDSAVYLCASSGRVDEQFFGPGTRLTVL.

This sequence joins TRBV2 and TRBJ2-2, with D unresolved. Germline CDR1 reads SNHLY; CDR2 reads FYNNEI. The CDR3 covers 15 residues. The V and J ends lost 2 bases and 3 bases respectively, with 10 bases between them. The DNA for the CDR3 is TGTGCCAGCAGTGAATGGGGTAGGGACACCGGGGAGCTGTTTTTT. Translating it yields CASSEWGRDTGELFF.

The genes are TRBV11-3 and TRBJ2-5, with 13 bases aligning to TRBD2. J lost 5 bases, V lost 5 bases, and 8 bases had no gene match. Germline CDR1 SGHNT, CDR2 YENEEA. The CDR3 extends over 16 amino acids. CDR3 region: CASSPGLAGERETQYF. The CDR3 coding sequence is TGTGCCAGCAGCCCCGGACTAGCGGGAGAGCGGGAGACCCAGTACTTC. Supplemented by reference TRBV11-3 and TRBJ2-5, the full variable domain reads EAGVVQSPRYKIIEKKQPVAFWCNPISGHNTLYWYLQNLGQGPELLIRYENEEAVDDSQLPKDRFSAERLKGVDSTLKIQPAELGDSAVYLCASSPGLAGERETQYFGPGTRLLVL.

This clonotype has more than one count but fewer than ten. The J gene is TRBJ2-5, the V gene TRBV7-8; D possibly corresponds to TRBD2 (6 bases). Germline CDR1 SGHVS, CDR2 FQNEAQ. V lost 6 bases to trimming and J lost 7 bases, with 21 bases between them. The CDR3 extends over 15 amino acids. For the CDR3, the DNA is TGTGCCAGCAGTCCGAGTGGGGCGGGGATGGGGACCCAGTACTTC. Translating it yields CASSPSGAGMGTQYF.

This clonotype appeared a few times. The rearrangement links TRBV10-3 to TRBJ1-3; D uncertain. CDR3 length equals 14 residues. Trimming pared 8 bases from V and 0 bases from J, leaving 11 bases between. Per germline, CDR1 ENHRY and CDR2 SYGVKD. The CDR3 protein is CAISRPDSGNTIYF. The CDR3 DNA reads as TGTGCCATCTCGAGACCGGACTCTGGAAACACCATATATTTT.

This clonotype was seen many times. V and J are TRBV20-1 and TRBJ1-4, with D maybe TRBD1 (6 bases). CDR1 DFQATT and CDR2 SNEGSKA come from the germline V gene (reference sequence). The CDR3 spans 13 residues. Trimming took 3 bases from V and 4 from J, leaving 9 bases between them. The CDR3 here is CSARTGRNEKLFF. The CDR3 DNA is TGCAGTGCTAGGACAGGCCGTAATGAAAAACTGTTTTTT.

This clonotype was seen a handful of times. V usage is TRBV12-3 or TRBV12-4 and J usage is TRBJ2-6, with D possibly matching TRBD2 (6 bases). CDR3 size: 17 residues. V was shortened by 7 bases and J by 0 bases, with 16 bases between the two germline ends. The CDR3 nucleotides are TGTGCCAGCACCTTTGGAGGGCCAAGCTCTGGGGCCAACGTCCTGACTTTC. Protein product: CASTFGGPSSGANVLTF.

The chain uses TRBV5-6 and TRBJ1-1; TRBD1 is a possible D gene (6 bases). Trimming shortened V by 5 bases and J by 5 bases, and 19 bases separated the two germline ends. The germline CDR1 and CDR2 sequences are SGHDT and YYEEEE. The CDR3 sequence is 15 residues long. CDR3: CASSGEGRGRTEAFF. CDR3 sequence (DNA): TGTGCCAGCAGTGGAGAGGGGAGGGGGAGGACTGAAGCTTTCTTT.

This clonotype was counted many times. V is TRBV14 and J is TRBJ2-7; 10 nucleotides match TRBD1. The germline V gene encodes CDR1 SGHDN and CDR2 FVKESK. CDR3 length equals 19 residues. The ends lost 6 bases at V and 6 bases at J; junction bases unmatched: 23. The CDR3 nucleotides read TGTGCCAGCAGTATATCATTCGGGACAGGGGTTGCCCAGTACACCGAGCAGTACTTC. Translation gives CASSISFGTGVAQYTEQYF.

The sample holds many counts of this clonotype. The V and J genes are TRBV27 and TRBJ2-2; D is perhaps TRBD1 (6 bases). Trimming took off 6 bases at V and 1 base at J, with 15 bases between the two ends. CDR3 length: 16 amino acids. Looked up from germline, CDR1 is MNHEY and CDR2 is SMNVEV (reference sequence). CDR3 in DNA: TGTGCCAGCAGGAATACAGGGCTACTGAACACCGGGGAGCTGTTTTTT. This encodes CASRNTGLLNTGELFF.

This clonotype was detected only a few times. The chain employs TRBV27 and TRBJ2-7, with TRBD2 matching over 7 bases. The CDR3 contains 13 residues. The trim removed 8 bases at V and 2 bases at J, leaving 6 bases unmatched. Looked up from germline, CDR1 is MNHEY and CDR2 is SMNVEV (reference sequence). CDR3 coding DNA: TGTGCCAGCCGTAGGGAGGGAGCCTACGAGCAGTACGTC. As protein: CASRREGAYEQYV.

This chain links TRBV7-7 with TRBJ2-1; 12 bases fit TRBD2. CDR3 length: 14 residues. V gave up 5 bases and J gave up 10 bases; unmatched junction bases: 6. CDR1 is SSHAT, CDR2 FNYEAQ, per germline (reference sequence). The chain's CDR3 is CASSPRTSGIEQFF. CDR3 DNA sequence: TGTGCCAGCAGCCCGAGGACTAGCGGGATAGAGCAGTTCTTC.

The table lists this clonotype with a few counts. The chain joins TRBV7-9 to TRBJ1-5; D remains unclear. This CDR3 contains 16 residues. Germline values: CDR1 SEHNR, CDR2 FQNEAQ (reference sequence). Between the trimmed V and J ends, which lost 5 bases and 3 bases, there was a span of 17 bases. The chain's CDR3 is CASSATNLGVNQPQHF. DNA for the CDR3: TGTGCCAGCAGCGCAACGAACTTGGGAGTCAATCAGCCCCAGCATTTT.